The TCR beta chain described here comes from a study of TIL therapy for anti-PD-1-resistant metastatic lung cancer. Sequencing used immunoSEQ v3. Sequencing depth was approximately 1.8 million read pairs for survey level, roughly 5-6.5 million for deep. The repertoire was sequenced with immunoSEQ multiplex PCR; TCRdb's copy has only in-frame clones and lacks some. Of 95,000 or so clones in the sample, less than 70% were seen once. In germline, CDR1 is MNHEY, CDR2 SVGAGI. The length of the CDR3 is 15 residues. V dropped 0 bases and J dropped 7 bases, with 10 bases sitting between them. As for time point: pre-treatment sample, taken before nivolumab and TIL therapy. Pleural nodules or supraclavicular lymph nodes made up most of the excised metastases sampled.

The chain is built from TRBV6-5 and TRBJ1-6; D call uncertain. This sample comprised tumor tissue, obtained at baseline. The sequence derives from a person aged 25 to 85 with non-small cell lung cancer. Here the CDR3 reads CASSYSTLGNSPLHF. For the CDR3, the DNA is TGTGCCAGCAGTTACTCGACCCTAGGGAATTCACCCCTCCACTTT.